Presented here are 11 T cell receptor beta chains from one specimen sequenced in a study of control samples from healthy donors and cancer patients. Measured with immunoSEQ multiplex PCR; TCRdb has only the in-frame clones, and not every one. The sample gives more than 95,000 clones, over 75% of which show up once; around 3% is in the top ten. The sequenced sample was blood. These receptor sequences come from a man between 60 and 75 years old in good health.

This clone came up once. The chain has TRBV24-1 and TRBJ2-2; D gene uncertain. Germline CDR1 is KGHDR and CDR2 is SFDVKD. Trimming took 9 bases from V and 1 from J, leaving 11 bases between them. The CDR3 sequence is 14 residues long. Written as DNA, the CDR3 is TGTGCCACCGGCTCTGGGAAGAACACCGGGGAGCTGTTTTTT. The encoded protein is CATGSGKNTGELFF.

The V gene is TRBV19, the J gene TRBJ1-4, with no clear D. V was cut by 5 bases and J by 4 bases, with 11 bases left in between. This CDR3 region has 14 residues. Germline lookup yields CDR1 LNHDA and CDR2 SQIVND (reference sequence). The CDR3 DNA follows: TGTGCCAGTAGTCGGGAGCCCATTAATGAAAAACTGTTTTTT. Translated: CASSREPINEKLFF.

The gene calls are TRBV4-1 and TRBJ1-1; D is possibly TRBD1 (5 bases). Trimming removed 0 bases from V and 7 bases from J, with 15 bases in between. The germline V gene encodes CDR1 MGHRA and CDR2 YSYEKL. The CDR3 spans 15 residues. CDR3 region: CASSQEFGGINEAFF. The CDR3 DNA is TGCGCCAGCAGCCAAGAGTTCGGGGGAATAAATGAAGCTTTCTTT.

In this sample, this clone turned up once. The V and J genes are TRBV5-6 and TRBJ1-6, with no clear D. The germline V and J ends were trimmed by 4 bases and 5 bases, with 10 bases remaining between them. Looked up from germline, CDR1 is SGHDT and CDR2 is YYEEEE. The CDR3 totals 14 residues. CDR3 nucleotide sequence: TGTGCCAGCAGCCGGGAGGACCATAATTCACCCCTCCACTTT. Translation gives CASSREDHNSPLHF.

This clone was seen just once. The CDR3 spells CASSVEWTVGTYEQYF. The CDR3 DNA reads TGTGCCAGCAGTGTGGAGTGGACAGTGGGAACCTACGAGCAGTACTTC. This sequence joins TRBV6-1 and TRBJ2-7, with D possibly TRBD1 on 6 matching bases. Germline V gene sequence: CDR1 MNHNS, CDR2 SASEGT. This CDR3 region has 16 residues. Trimming shortened V by 4 bases and J by 2 bases, and 18 bases separated the two germline ends.

The CDR3 DNA reads as TGTGCCAGCAGCCACCTACAGGGTGAAGCTTTCTTT. Protein: CASSHLQGEAFF. This chain joins TRBV3-1 (or the pseudogene TRBV3-2) and TRBJ1-1, with a weak D call TRBD1 (6 bases). V was pared by 3 bases and J by 7 bases, with 9 bases between. The CDR3 is 12 amino acids. Germline V gene lookup returns CDR1 LGHDT and CDR2 YNNKEL (reference sequence).

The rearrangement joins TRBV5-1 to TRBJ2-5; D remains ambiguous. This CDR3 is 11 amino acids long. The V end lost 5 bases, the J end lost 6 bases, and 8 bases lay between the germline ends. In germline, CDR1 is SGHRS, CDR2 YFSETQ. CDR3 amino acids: CASRATQTQYF. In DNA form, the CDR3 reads TGCGCCAGCAGGGCCACGCAGACCCAGTACTTC.

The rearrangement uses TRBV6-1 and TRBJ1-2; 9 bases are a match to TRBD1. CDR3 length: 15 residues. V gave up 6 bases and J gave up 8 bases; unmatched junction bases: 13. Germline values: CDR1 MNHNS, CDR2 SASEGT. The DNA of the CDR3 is TGTGCCAGCAGACCCCCGGGACAGGGAACCGACGGCTACACCTTC. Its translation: CASRPPGQGTDGYTF.

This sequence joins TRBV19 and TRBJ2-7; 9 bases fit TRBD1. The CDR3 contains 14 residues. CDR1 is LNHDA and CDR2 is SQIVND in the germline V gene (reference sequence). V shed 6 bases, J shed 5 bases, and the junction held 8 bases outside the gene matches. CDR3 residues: CASSAGQGVDEQYF. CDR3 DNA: TGTGCCAGTAGCGCGGGACAGGGCGTCGACGAGCAGTACTTC.

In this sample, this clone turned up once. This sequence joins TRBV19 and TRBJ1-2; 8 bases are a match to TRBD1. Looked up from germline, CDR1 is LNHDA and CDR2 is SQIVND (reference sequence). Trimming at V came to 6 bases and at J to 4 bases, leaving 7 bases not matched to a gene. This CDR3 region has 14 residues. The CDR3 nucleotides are TGTGCCAGTAGCCTACAGGGGGTCCTCTATGGCTACACCTTC. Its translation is CASSLQGVLYGYTF. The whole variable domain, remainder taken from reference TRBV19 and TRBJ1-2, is DGGITQSPKYLFRKEGQNVTLSCEQNLNHDAMYWYRQDPGQGLRLIYYSQIVNDFQKGDIAEGYSVSREKKESFPLTVTSAQKNPTAFYLCASSLQGVLYGYTFGSGTRLTVV.

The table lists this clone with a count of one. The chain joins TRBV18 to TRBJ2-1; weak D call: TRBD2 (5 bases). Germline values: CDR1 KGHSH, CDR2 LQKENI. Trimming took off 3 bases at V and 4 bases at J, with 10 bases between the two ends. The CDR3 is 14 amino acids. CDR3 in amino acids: CASSPAGIYNEQFF. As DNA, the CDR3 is TGTGCCAGCTCACCCGCCGGGATTTACAATGAGCAGTTCTTC.